This passage covers 20 T cell receptor gamma chains from one sample sequenced in a study of gamma delta lymphoproliferative disorders and STAT genes. TCRdb re-processed the multiplex PCR reads using CATT. Among some 2,500 gamma-chain clones, less than 20% were seen once, and the ten largest hold approximately 53%. The receptor sequences were amplified from genomic DNA of peripheral blood mononuclear cells. Sample: blood. The receptors come from a human donor with gamma-delta T-cell large granular lymphocyte leukemia.

The chain carries TRGV9 and TRGJP. TCRdb supplies no J gene; here it was assigned by aligning the nucleotide sequence to germline. There are 17 residues in the CDR3. Germline loops: CDR1 GITISATS, CDR2 ISYDGTV (reference sequence). V lost 0 bases, J lost 4 bases, and 3 bases stayed unmatched. The CDR3 nucleotides are TGTGCCTTGTGGGAGGTGTCCCAAGAGTTGGGCAAAAAAATCAAGGTATTT. This encodes CALWEVSQELGKKIKVF.

This clone came up a few times. The CDR3 sequence is CATWDEDYKKLF. The CDR3 bases are TGTGCCACCTGGGATGAGGATTATAAGAAACTCTTT. The rearrangement links TRGV4 to TRGJ1 or TRGJ2. The J gene, not given by TCRdb, was assigned here from a germline match of the nucleotide sequence. V was clipped by 2 bases and J by 5 bases; unmatched bases: 3. Germline-derived CDR1 and CDR2 are EGSTGY and YDSYTSSV. CDR3 size: 12 residues.

A few counts support this clone. The rearrangement links TRGV2 to TRGJP2. The J gene comes from matching the DNA to germline here; TCRdb lacks it. Germline loops: CDR1 EGSNGY, CDR2 YDSYNSKV. J gave up 9 bases and V 1 base, and 5 bases lay outside the gene matches. This CDR3 has 13 amino acids. CDR3 sequence reads: CATWDGVYWIKTF. The CDR3 bases are TGTGCCACCTGGGACGGCGTTTATTGGATCAAGACGTTT.

CDR3 in amino acids: CATWDTNYKKLF. CDR3 coding DNA: TGTGCCACCTGGGACACCAATTATAAGAAACTCTTT. The V gene is TRGV5, the J gene TRGJ1 or TRGJ2. As TCRdb names no J gene, one was assigned here on the basis of a DNA match to germline. The V gene's germline CDR1 is VINAFY and CDR2 YDVSNSKD. The V and J ends lost 2 bases and 5 bases, in that order; junction bases with no gene match: 3. This CDR3 spans 12 amino acids.

J is TRGJ1 or TRGJ2 and V is TRGV4. Assignment of the J gene here rests on matching the DNA to germline, because TCRdb gives none. Germline V gene data show CDR1 as EGSTGY and CDR2 as YDSYTSSV. The CDR3 runs 11 residues. V lost 5 bases to trimming and J lost 12 bases; unmatched junction nucleotides: 10. The DNA for the CDR3 is TGTGCCACCTGGGGCGGGGAACGGAAACTCTTT. Translating it yields CATWGGERKLF.

This chain connects TRGV2 to TRGJ1 or TRGJ2. Matching the DNA to germline supplied the J gene, which TCRdb does not give. This CDR3 is built from 13 residues. The V and J ends lost 0 bases and 10 bases, in that order; junction bases with no gene match: 9. Germline values: CDR1 EGSNGY, CDR2 YDSYNSKV. The CDR3 region has the DNA TGTGCCACCTGGGACGGGACCCAAGAAAAGAAACTCTTT. Translated, it gives CATWDGTQEKKLF.

There are a few counts of this clone. A read error may account for a junction end that differs from germline. This chain uses TRGV10 with TRGJ1 or TRGJ2. In the absence of a J gene in TCRdb, the DNA was matched to germline to assign it here. TRGV10 is recorded as an ORF, its role being uncertain. CDR3 length equals 14 residues. CDR3: CASKILSDYYKKLF. CDR3 in DNA: TGCGCGTCAAAAATCCTATCGGATTATTATAAGAAACTCTTT.

The rearrangement joins TRGV5 to TRGJ1 or TRGJ2. The J gene was not available in TCRdb and was assigned here by matching the DNA to germline segments. Per germline, CDR1 VINAFY and CDR2 YDVSNSKD. J was trimmed by 3 bases and V by 1 base; bases with no gene match: 6. The CDR3 extends over 14 amino acids. The CDR3 reads CATWDRRVYYKKLF. The CDR3 DNA follows: TGTGCCACCTGGGACAGAAGAGTTTATTATAAGAAACTCTTT.

This clone was detected only a few times. This rearrangement joins TRGV8 to TRGJ1 or TRGJ2. Assignment of the J gene here rests on matching the DNA to germline, because TCRdb gives none. V gave up 4 bases and J gave up 2 bases; unmatched junction bases: 11. The CDR3 extends over 15 amino acids. Germline loops: CDR1 VENAVY, CDR2 YDSYNSRV. In nucleotides, the CDR3 is TGTGCCACCTGGGAAATTAACCCCTATTATTATAAGAAACTCTTT. This gives the protein CATWEINPYYYKKLF.

The V and J genes are TRGV2 and TRGJP1. No J gene is reported in TCRdb; it was inferred here by comparing the DNA with germline. CDR3 length: 16 amino acids. The junction had 4 bases not matched to a gene; V was cut back by 0 bases and J by 0 bases. CDR1 is EGSNGY, CDR2 YDSYNSKV, per germline. CDR3 DNA: TGTGCCACCTGGGACGGGACAGATACCACTGGTTGGTTCAAGATATTT. Translated, it gives CATWDGTDTTGWFKIF.

The chain couples TRGV2 to TRGJ1 or TRGJ2. TCRdb is silent on the J gene; assignment here came from matching the DNA to germline. CDR3 length equals 12 residues. Germline trimming cut 3 bases from V and 7 bases from J; bases unmatched to any gene: 6. The germline gives CDR1 EGSNGY, CDR2 YDSYNSKV. The CDR3: CATWDPGYKKLF. Written as DNA, the CDR3 is TGTGCCACCTGGGACCCGGGGTATAAGAAACTCTTT.

This clone was seen a few times. The chain is built from TRGV8 and TRGJ1 or TRGJ2. TCRdb is silent on the J gene; assignment here came from matching the DNA to germline. J gave up 4 bases and V 2 bases, and 8 bases lay outside the gene matches. Germline CDR1 reads VENAVY; CDR2 reads YDSYNSRV. The CDR3 is 14 residues long. CDR3 DNA: TGTGCCACCTGGGATATAAACCCCTATTATAAGAAACTCTTT. Its translation is CATWDINPYYKKLF.

This clone was recorded a few times. The V gene is TRGV10, the J gene TRGJ1 or TRGJ2. TCRdb does not report a J gene; here it was assigned by matching the DNA to germline references. TRGV10 is noted as an ORF with a role that remains uncertain. The CDR3 runs to 13 residues. The V and J ends lost 8 bases and 5 bases, in that order; junction bases with no gene match: 10. CDR3: CAAWAPLDYKKLF. DNA of the CDR3: TGTGCTGCGTGGGCCCCCCTGGATTATAAGAAACTCTTT.

This clone is medium-sized. The chain links TRGV2 to TRGJP2. TCRdb lists no J gene, so it was determined here by aligning the DNA to germline. There are 14 residues in the CDR3. Germline CDR1 is EGSNGY and CDR2 is YDSYNSKV. With V trimmed by 0 bases and J by 8 bases, 6 bases remained unmatched. Here the CDR3 DNA reads TGTGCCACCTGGGACGGGCCTAGGGATTGGATCAAGACGTTT. Protein: CATWDGPRDWIKTF.

This clone came up a few times. The gene calls are TRGV2 and TRGJ1 or TRGJ2. TCRdb carries no J gene annotation; the J gene was assigned here by matching the DNA with germline. Germline V gene data show CDR1 as EGSNGY and CDR2 as YDSYNSKV. The length of the CDR3 is 16 residues. V lost 0 bases, J lost 3 bases, and 11 bases stayed unmatched. CDR3 nucleotide sequence: TGTGCCACCTGGGACGGGCCCTTAATTACTTATTATAAGAAACTCTTT. It codes for CATWDGPLITYYKKLF.

This clone is medium-sized (0.01 to 0.1%) in the sample. The rearrangement joins TRGV11 to TRGJP1. TCRdb does not report a J gene; here it was assigned by matching the DNA to germline references. TRGV11 is assigned to the ORF class and has an uncertain function. The V segment lost 3 bases and the J segment 5 bases; nucleotides outside the gene matches: 6. The CDR3 has 15 residues. The CDR3 coding sequence is TGTGCCTGCTGGATTAGGACGATTACTGGTTGGTTCAAGATATTT. It translates to CACWIRTITGWFKIF.

This clone is categorized as medium-sized (0.01 to 0.1%). The DNA is omitted, as the CDR3 cannot be located on it reliably, and the CDR3 follows TCRdb's listing. No J gene call was made, and the V gene is TRGV11. TRGV11 is known as an ORF, though its function is uncertain. Including both end residues, the CDR3 is 19 amino acids long. The CDR3 sequence: CTTVPAGLGLNSSDWIKTF.

The table lists this clone with a count of one. The V and J genes are TRGV9 and TRGJ1 or TRGJ2. The J gene, not given by TCRdb, was assigned here from a germline match of the nucleotide sequence. With V trimmed by 0 bases and J by 8 bases, 4 bases remained unmatched. The CDR3 extends over 12 amino acids. Per germline, CDR1 GITISATS and CDR2 ISYDGTV (reference sequence). The CDR3 spells CALWEVSDKKLF. The CDR3 coding sequence is TGTGCCTTGTGGGAGGTGTCCGATAAGAAACTCTTT.

Concerning this clone: TCRdb lists a protein that is different at residue 7 from the translated DNA; the protein given here uses the DNA translation. Other DNA sequences in this specimen translate into the identical CDR3. CDR3 sequence (DNA): TGTGCCACCTGGGACCGACCTTATTATAAGAAACTCTTT. Protein product: CATWDRPYYKKLF. The rearrangement joins TRGV5 to TRGJ1 or TRGJ2. Matching the DNA to germline supplied the J gene, which TCRdb does not give. The CDR3 has 13 amino acids. V shed 3 bases and J 3 bases; nucleotides not matched to a gene: 5. CDR1 VINAFY and CDR2 YDVSNSKD come from the germline V gene.

This clone is categorized as medium-sized. This chain connects TRGV10 to TRGJP1. Since TCRdb gives no J gene, matching the DNA to germline was used here to assign it. TRGV10 is an ORF, with its function uncertain. CDR3 length: 17 residues. Germline trimming cut 8 bases from V and 0 bases from J; bases unmatched to any gene: 13. CDR3 DNA: TGTGCTGCGTGGGATCCCCGGGCCAATACCACTGGTTGGTTCAAGATATTT. Translated, it gives CAAWDPRANTTGWFKIF.